This T cell receptor (beta chain) appears in the sequencing data of a study of human CD4 T cells and Enterobacteriaceae. J lost 3 bases, V lost 3 bases, and 12 bases had no gene match. This CDR3 contains 17 residues. Germline loops: CDR1 MDHEN, CDR2 SYDVKM. Ex vivo total memory CD4+ cells were sequenced at deep level. Profiled with immunoSEQ multiplex PCR; TCRdb holds only in-frame clones, not every one. This sample has approximately 26,000 clones, with roughly 80% found just once. The memory gate held CD4+ cells that were not CD45RA+CCR7+CD95- naive cells, over 95% pure. Healthy donors' blood was sourced from blood donation centers in Switzerland. CD4 and CD14 magnetic microbeads positively selected total CD4+ T cells and monocytes. Before sorting, cells positive for CD8, CD14, CD16, CD56, CD19 or bright CD25 were removed.

The sequenced sample consisted of memory CD4+ T cells from blood. This rearrangement joins TRBV28 to TRBJ2-7; TRBD1 agrees at 9 bases. The sequence was obtained from a human donor in good health. CDR3 loop: CASSFQTGTGSFYEQYF. CDR3 nucleotide sequence: TGTGCCAGCAGTTTCCAGACCGGGACAGGGTCCTTCTACGAGCAGTACTTC. The variable domain in full, completed from reference TRBV28 and TRBJ2-7, reads DVKVTQSSRYLVKRTGEKVFLECVQDMDHENMFWYRQDPGLGLRLIYFSYDVKMKEKGDIPEGYSVSREKKERFSLILESASTNQTSMYLCASSFQTGTGSFYEQYFGPGTRLTVT.